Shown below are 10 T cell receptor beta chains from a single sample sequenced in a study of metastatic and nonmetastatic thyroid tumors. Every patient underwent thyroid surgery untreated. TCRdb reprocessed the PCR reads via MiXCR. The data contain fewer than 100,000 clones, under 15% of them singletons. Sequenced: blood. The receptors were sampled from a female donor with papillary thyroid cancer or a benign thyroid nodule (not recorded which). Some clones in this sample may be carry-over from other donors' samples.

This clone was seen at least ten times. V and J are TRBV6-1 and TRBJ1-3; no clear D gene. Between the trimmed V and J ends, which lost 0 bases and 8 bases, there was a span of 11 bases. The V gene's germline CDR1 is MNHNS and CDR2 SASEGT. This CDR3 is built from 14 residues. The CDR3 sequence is CASSEAQAGYTIYF. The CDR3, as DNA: TGTGCCAGCAGTGAAGCACAAGCCGGCTACACCATATATTTT.

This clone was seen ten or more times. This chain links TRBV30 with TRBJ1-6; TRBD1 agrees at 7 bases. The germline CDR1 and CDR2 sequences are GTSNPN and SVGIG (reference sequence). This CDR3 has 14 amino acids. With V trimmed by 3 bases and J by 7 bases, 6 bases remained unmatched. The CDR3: CAWRGGDSNSPLHF. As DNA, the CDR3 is TGTGCCTGGAGGGGGGGGGACAGCAATTCACCCCTCCACTTT.

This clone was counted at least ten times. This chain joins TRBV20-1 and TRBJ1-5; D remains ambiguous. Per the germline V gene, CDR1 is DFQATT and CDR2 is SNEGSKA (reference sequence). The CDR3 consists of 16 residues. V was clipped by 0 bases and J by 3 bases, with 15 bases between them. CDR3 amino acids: CSARDAGLNFNQPQHF. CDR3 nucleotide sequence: TGCAGTGCTAGAGATGCGGGCCTCAATTTCAATCAGCCCCAGCATTTT.

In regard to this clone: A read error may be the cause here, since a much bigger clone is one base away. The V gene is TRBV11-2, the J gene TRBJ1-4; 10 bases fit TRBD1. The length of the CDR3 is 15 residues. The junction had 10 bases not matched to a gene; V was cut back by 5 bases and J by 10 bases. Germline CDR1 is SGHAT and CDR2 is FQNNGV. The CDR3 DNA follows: TGTGCCAGCAGCCCTCAGACAGGGGGCTTTGTAAAACTGTTTTTT. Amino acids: CASSPQTGGFVKLFF.

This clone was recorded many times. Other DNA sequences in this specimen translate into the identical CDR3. The CDR3 here is CASSYRVGYGYTF. CDR3 coding DNA: TGTGCCAGCAGCTACAGGGTGGGGTATGGCTACACCTTC. The chain combines TRBV27 with TRBJ1-2; D may be TRBD1 (6 bases). V was clipped by 6 bases and J by 5 bases, with 13 bases between them. Germline CDR1 MNHEY, CDR2 SMNVEV (reference sequence). This CDR3 comprises 13 residues.

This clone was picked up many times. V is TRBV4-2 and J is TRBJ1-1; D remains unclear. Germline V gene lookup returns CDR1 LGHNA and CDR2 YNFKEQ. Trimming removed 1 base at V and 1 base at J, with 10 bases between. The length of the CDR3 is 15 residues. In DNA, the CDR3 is TGTGCCAGCAGCCAAGGGAGGGCCACGAACACTGAAGCTTTCTTT. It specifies CASSQGRATNTEAFF.

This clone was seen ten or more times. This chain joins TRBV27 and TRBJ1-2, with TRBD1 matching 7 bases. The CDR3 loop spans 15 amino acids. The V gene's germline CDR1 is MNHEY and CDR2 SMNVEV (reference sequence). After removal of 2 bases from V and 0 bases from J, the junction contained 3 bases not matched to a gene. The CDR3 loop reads CASSLAGGANYGYTF. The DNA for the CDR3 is TGTGCCAGCAGTTTAGCAGGGGGAGCTAACTATGGCTACACCTTC.

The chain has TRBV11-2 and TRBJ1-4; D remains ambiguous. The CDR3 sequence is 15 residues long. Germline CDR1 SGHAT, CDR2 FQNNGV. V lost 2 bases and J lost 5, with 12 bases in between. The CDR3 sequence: CASSLLSSLNEKLFF. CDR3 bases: TGTGCCAGCAGCTTACTTTCGAGTTTAAATGAAAAACTGTTTTTT.

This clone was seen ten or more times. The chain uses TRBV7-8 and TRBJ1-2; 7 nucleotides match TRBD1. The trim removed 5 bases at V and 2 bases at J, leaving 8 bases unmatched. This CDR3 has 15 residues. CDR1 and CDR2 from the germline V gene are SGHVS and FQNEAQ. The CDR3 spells CASSRTGTANYGYTF. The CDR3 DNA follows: TGTGCCAGCAGCCGAACAGGGACAGCAAACTATGGCTACACCTTC.

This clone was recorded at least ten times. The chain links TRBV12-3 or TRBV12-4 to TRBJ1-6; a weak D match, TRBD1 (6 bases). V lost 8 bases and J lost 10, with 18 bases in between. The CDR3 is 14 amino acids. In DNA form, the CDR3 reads TGTGCCAGCTGGGGAATTAACAGGGAGTCACCCCTCCACTTT. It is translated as CASWGINRESPLHF.